This is a list of T cell receptor beta chains from one sample in a study of blood T cells in healthy people across ages. MiXCR, applied by TCRdb to the 5' RACE reads, yields one record per CDR3 protein. The repertoire holds 1.5 million to 2 million distinct CDR3 sequences, with approximately 28% as singletons. The sample comprised blood. The receptor source for this set is a woman aged 25 to 45 in good health. Each CDR3 is given with its conserved first and last residue. D genes are given only for firm matches. Clone size, where shown, is once, few, many, or a class for clones that have expanded.

CDR3 protein	CDR3 DNA	V gene	J gene	D gene	clone size
CASSLGRDNEQYF	TGTGCCAGCAGCCTTGGACGTGACAATGAGCAGTACTTC	TRBV7-9	TRBJ2-4	-	-
CASSQDQGFNEKLFF	TGCGCCAGCAGCCAAGATCAGGGTTTTAATGAAAAACTGTTTTTT	TRBV4-3	TRBJ1-4	-	many
CASSSNRGEEQFF	TGTGCCAGCAGCTCCAACCGGGGGGAGGAGCAGTTCTTC	TRBV5-6	TRBJ2-1	TRBD2	many
CASSNNKGAGANVLTF	TGTGCCAGCAGTAACAACAAAGGGGCTGGGGCCAACGTCCTGACTTTC	TRBV6-6	TRBJ2-6	-	many
CAWSEGYNEQFF	TGTGCCTGGAGTGAAGGGTACAATGAGCAGTTCTTC	TRBV30	TRBJ2-1	-	-
CASSQAGAYGYTF	TGTGCCAGCAGCCAAGCTGGGGCGTATGGCTACACCTTC	TRBV7-9	TRBJ1-2	-	few
CASRVDPWVRPLHF	TGTGCCAGCAGGGTGGACCCGTGGGTTCGTCCCCTCCACTTT	TRBV6-4	TRBJ1-6	-	-
CASSFFVAYGYTF	TGTGCCAGCAGTTTTTTTGTGGCCTATGGCTACACCTTC	TRBV12-3/TRBV12-4	TRBJ1-2	-	few
CASSLWGGPSTDTQYF	TGCGCCAGCAGCTTGTGGGGGGGCCCTAGCACAGATACGCAGTATTTT	TRBV5-1	TRBJ2-3	-	many
CATASHGASYNEQFF	TGTGCCACAGCATCCCACGGGGCTTCGTACAATGAGCAGTTCTTC	TRBV7-2	TRBJ2-1	-	-
CASSEGSKRYEQYF	TGTGCCAGCTCCGAGGGGTCGAAACGATACGAGCAGTACTTC	TRBV18	TRBJ2-7	-	many
CASSSGTERTQYF	TGTGCCAGCAGCTCCGGGACGGAACGTACCCAGTACTTC	TRBV7-7	TRBJ2-5	-	-
CASSLDIKASVGYTF	TGTGCCAGCAGCTTAGATATCAAGGCGTCCGTGGGCTACACCTTC	TRBV7-2	TRBJ1-2	-	once
CASSLDRAAEQFF	TGTGCCAGCTCCCTGGACAGGGCTGCTGAGCAGTTCTTC	TRBV18	TRBJ2-1	TRBD1	few
CASSPLGWGETQYF	TGTGCCAGCAGTCCATTGGGGTGGGGAGAGACCCAGTACTTC	TRBV12-3/TRBV12-4	TRBJ2-5	-	-
CASSLAGPGNIDTQYF	TGCGCCAGCAGCTTGGCCGGGCCAGGGAATATTGATACGCAGTATTTT	TRBV5-1	TRBJ2-3	-	-
CATGSPEGVGTDTQYF	TGTGCCACCGGGAGCCCGGAGGGGGTAGGCACAGATACGCAGTATTTT	TRBV24-1	TRBJ2-3	-	few
CASERGTQGGETQYF	TGTGCCAGCGAGAGGGGGACTCAAGGCGGCGAGACCCAGTACTTC	TRBV2	TRBJ2-5	-	few
CASSPDGENTEAFF	TGTGCCAGCAGCCCGGACGGGGAGAACACTGAAGCTTTCTTT	TRBV7-9	TRBJ1-1	-	few
CAGSSIAYEQYF	TGTGCCGGCAGTTCCATAGCCTACGAGCAGTACTTC	TRBV28	TRBJ2-7	-	-
CAISLGTSQGHNEQFF	TGTGCCATCAGCTTGGGGACTAGTCAGGGACACAATGAGCAGTTCTTC	TRBV10-3	TRBJ2-1	TRBD2	few
CASSLAWVNTEAFF	TGCGCCAGCAGCTTGGCGTGGGTGAACACTGAAGCTTTCTTT	TRBV5-1	TRBJ1-1	-	-
CSVGKTSGRRDEQFF	TGCAGCGTTGGGAAGACTAGCGGGAGGAGGGATGAGCAGTTCTTC	TRBV29-1	TRBJ2-1	TRBD2	many
CASSQFHMTDYTF	TGTGCCAGCAGTCAATTCCATATGACGGACTACACCTTC	TRBV11-2	TRBJ1-2	-	-
CAITSSGGSYEQFF	TGTGCCATCACCTCTAGCGGGGGTTCCTACGAGCAGTTCTTC	TRBV10-3	TRBJ2-1	TRBD2	-
CASSHRTSGATYEQYF	TGTGCCAGCAGCCACAGAACTAGCGGCGCCACCTACGAGCAGTACTTC	TRBV6-2/TRBV6-3	TRBJ2-7	TRBD2	many
CASSLGHSKDEQFF	TGTGCCAGCAGCTTAGGACACTCTAAGGATGAGCAGTTCTTC	TRBV7-8	TRBJ2-1	-	-
CASSLSQGSGTQYF	TGTGCCAGCAGTTTATCCCAGGGCTCAGGGACCCAGTACTTC	TRBV28	TRBJ2-5	-	-
CAIMGSKNTEAFF	TGTGCCATCATGGGGAGCAAGAACACTGAAGCTTTCTTT	TRBV10-3	TRBJ1-1	-	-
CASSGYSGGVQETQYF	TGTGCCAGCAGCGGATATAGCGGGGGGGTCCAAGAGACCCAGTACTTC	TRBV11-1	TRBJ2-5	TRBD2	-
CAIRDRAYNEQFF	TGTGCGATCCGGGACAGGGCCTACAATGAGCAGTTCTTC	TRBV10-3	TRBJ2-1	TRBD1	-